This T cell receptor (beta chain) was obtained from a study of T-cell reconstitution after alpha-beta-depleted transplantation in children. Findings and caveats of the study: Once a year had passed after transplant, T-cell counts and diversity came mostly from newly produced T cells. There were reportedly several hundred expanded graft clones from which alpha-beta T cells came about two months after transplant.

During its preparation, the TCRbeta library received unique molecular identifiers. Via MiXCR, TCRdb re-called the PCR reads, giving one row per CDR3 protein. Of about 78,000 distinct CDR3 sequences listed, roughly an eighth are singletons. To note about this clonotype: Its matching antigen is unknown. The junction departs from germline at one end; a sequencing error may be responsible.

The sequencing here drew on PBMCs, mostly from graft donor cells, taken 180 days after TCRalphabeta/CD19-depleted stem cell transplant. This clonotype was obtained from a male patient under 10 years old who had a stem cell transplant for acute lymphoblastic leukemia, so the T cells may come from the graft donor.

CDR3 protein: CASTRHHGRANYGDTF. The CDR3 nucleotides are TGTGCCAGCACCCGCCACCATGGACGAGCTAACTATGGCGACACCTTC. The chain couples TRBV6-1 to TRBJ1-2; D unclear. CDR3 length: 16 amino acids. From germline, CDR1 is MNHNS and CDR2 SASEGT.